The clone carrying this T cell receptor beta chain was seen more than once but under ten times. The antigen is not known. The ends were cut back, 2 bases at V and 3 bases at J, with 11 bases in the middle. The CDR3 extends over 14 amino acids. CDR1 and CDR2 (germline): LNHDA, SQIVND (reference sequence). This entry belongs to a study of T cells in Graves' hyperthyroidism and ophthalmopathy. Amplified TCR beta CDR3 regions came from RNA transcripts. HTBI primers were the set used in a first-round RT-PCR of the TCR CDR3. TCRdb reprocessed the multiplex PCR reads with MiXCR, giving one entry per CDR3 protein. The sample has hundreds of thousands of distinct CDR3 sequences, about 15% seen once; the top ten hold around 12%. Study outcomes and limitations: Appearing also in blood were most of the thyroid clonotypes expanded above 0.001.

The clonotype comes from a woman aged 45-65 years with Graves' ophthalmopathy. V is TRBV19 and J is TRBJ2-7; possibly TRBD2 for D (6 bases). The sample comprised blood. CDR3 sequence: CASSIQRDFYEQYF. The CDR3, as DNA: TGTGCCAGTAGTATACAAAGGGACTTCTACGAGCAGTACTTC.